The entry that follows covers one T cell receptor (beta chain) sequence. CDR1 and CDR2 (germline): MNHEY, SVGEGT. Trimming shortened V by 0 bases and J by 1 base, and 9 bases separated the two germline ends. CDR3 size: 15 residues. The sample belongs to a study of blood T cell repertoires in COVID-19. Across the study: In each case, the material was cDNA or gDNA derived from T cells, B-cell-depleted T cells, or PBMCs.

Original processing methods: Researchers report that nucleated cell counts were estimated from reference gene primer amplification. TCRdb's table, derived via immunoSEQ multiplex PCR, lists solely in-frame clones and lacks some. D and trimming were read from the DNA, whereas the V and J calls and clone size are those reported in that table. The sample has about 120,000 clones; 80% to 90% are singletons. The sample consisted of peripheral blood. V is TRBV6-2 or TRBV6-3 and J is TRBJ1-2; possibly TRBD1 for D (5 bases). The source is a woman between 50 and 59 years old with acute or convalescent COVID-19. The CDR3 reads CASSYSGRGNYGYTF. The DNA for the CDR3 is TGTGCCAGCAGTTACTCGGGGCGGGGTAACTATGGCTACACCTTC.